The 9 T cell receptor beta chains below were found in one sample sequenced in a study of T-cell reconstitution after alpha-beta-depleted transplantation in children. During its preparation, the TCRbeta library received unique molecular identifiers. TCRdb itself ran the PCR reads through MiXCR, one entry per CDR3 protein. The table shows about 240,000 distinct CDR3 sequences, with around 25% occurring only once. This specimen consisted of PBMCs, obtained before TCRalphabeta/CD19-depleted stem cell transplant. These receptors originate from a girl aged 2-10 years with Fanconi anemia, due to receive a stem cell transplant.

CDR3 loop: CSAPSWGTDTQYF. Written as DNA, the CDR3 is TGCAGTGCCCCTTCATGGGGCACAGATACGCAGTATTTT. The V call is TRBV20-1, the J call TRBJ2-3; D ambiguous. The CDR3 runs 13 residues. Germline values: CDR1 DFQATT, CDR2 SNEGSKA (reference sequence). Trimming removed 6 bases at V and 1 base at J, with 11 bases between.

This clonotype appeared a few times. J is TRBJ1-2 and V is TRBV29-1; the D gene is possibly TRBD1 (5 bases). Germline CDR1 reads SQVTM; CDR2 reads ANQGSEA. V shed 5 bases and J shed 3 bases, with 10 bases lying between them. The CDR3 loop spans 12 amino acids. CDR3 nucleotide sequence: TGCAGCGTTCTGGGGCGGGACTATGGCTACACCTTC. Translation gives CSVLGRDYGYTF.

This clonotype was seen a few times. The chain couples TRBV20-1 to TRBJ2-7, with D maybe TRBD2 (7 bases). The length of the CDR3 is 17 residues. Germline assignment: CDR1 DFQATT and CDR2 SNEGSKA (reference sequence). V lost 3 bases and J lost 3, with 24 bases in between. This CDR3 reads CSASPFEGGAFFYEQYF. Written as DNA, the CDR3 is TGCAGTGCTAGCCCCTTCGAGGGGGGGGCGTTTTTCTACGAGCAGTACTTC.

This clonotype was counted many times. The V and J genes are TRBV10-3 and TRBJ2-1; D unclear. The ends were cut back, 0 bases at V and 6 bases at J, with 9 bases in the middle. This CDR3 comprises 14 residues. CDR1 ENHRY and CDR2 SYGVKD come from the germline V gene. The CDR3: CAISESTTVNEQFF. The DNA for the CDR3 is TGTGCCATCAGTGAGTCTACTACTGTCAATGAGCAGTTCTTC.

This clonotype was recorded many times. V is TRBV28 and J is TRBJ2-1; 7 bases line up with TRBD1. The CDR3 loop spans 14 amino acids. Trimming cost V 6 bases and J 4 bases; bases outside gene matches: 6. Germline V gene sequence: CDR1 MDHEN, CDR2 SYDVKM. As DNA, the CDR3 is TGTGCCAGCAGACATCTACAGGGGTACAATGAGCAGTTCTTC. It is translated as CASRHLQGYNEQFF. Complete variable domain (other parts from reference TRBV28 and TRBJ2-1): DVKVTQSSRYLVKRTGEKVFLECVQDMDHENMFWYRQDPGLGLRLIYFSYDVKMKEKGDIPEGYSVSREKKERFSLILESASTNQTSMYLCASRHLQGYNEQFFGPGTRLTVL.

This clonotype was detected ten times or more. The gene calls are TRBV20-1 and TRBJ2-1; perhaps TRBD2 as D (6 bases). The ends were cut back, 3 bases at V and 6 bases at J, with 15 bases in the middle. The CDR3 loop spans 14 amino acids. The V gene's germline CDR1 is DFQATT and CDR2 SNEGSKA (reference sequence). CDR3 residues: CSASRGTGANEQFF. The CDR3 coding sequence is TGCAGTGCTAGTCGTGGGACTGGGGCCAATGAGCAGTTCTTC.

The chain employs TRBV7-3 and TRBJ2-1; 8 bases are shared with TRBD1. V was pared by 5 bases and J by 8 bases, with 8 bases of the junction left unmatched. Germline values: CDR1 SGHTA, CDR2 FQGTGA. The CDR3 length is 14 residues. The CDR3 here is CASSLDRGMDEQFF. The CDR3 DNA sequence: TGTGCCAGCAGCCTCGACAGGGGCATGGATGAGCAGTTCTTC.

This clonotype occurred many times. This chain uses TRBV5-1 with TRBJ1-1, with a possible D match to TRBD1 (5 bases). Germline V CDR1 and CDR2: SGHRS, YFSETQ. V lost 2 bases and J 5 bases, leaving 10 bases between the germline ends. The CDR3 loop spans 13 amino acids. The CDR3 DNA sequence: TGCGCCAGCAGCTTTGCAGGGCAAACTGAAGCTTTCTTT. Translated: CASSFAGQTEAFF.

This clonotype showed up many times. The genes are TRBV6-5 and TRBJ2-3; TRBD2 aligns across 7 bases. V trimming: 2 bases; J trimming: 0 bases; junction bases outside the gene matches: 11. The CDR3 is 18 amino acids. Germline lookup yields CDR1 MNHEY and CDR2 SVGAGI. The CDR3 spells CASSYPLSAGRSTDTQYF. In DNA, the CDR3 is TGTGCCAGCAGTTACCCCTTATCAGCGGGGAGAAGCACAGATACGCAGTATTTT.